This T cell receptor beta chain was sequenced in a study of read filtering for tumor transcriptome and immune sequencing. The overall study: Mean patient age was 65.9 years, range about 47 to 90; 17 to 20 male, some 15 female.

Study-level results: Sorted CD138-negative bone marrow cells were not purified T cells.

From roughly 0.4 ug of RNA, a library with molecular barcoded alpha/delta and beta/gamma adaptors was made. Each CDR3 protein is one row after TCRdb ran MiXCR on the reads. The sample has tens of thousands of distinct CDR3 sequences; 20% to 25% are singletons. This CDR3 region has 14 residues. Germline V lookup: CDR1 SGHTA, CDR2 FQGTGA. About this clonotype itself: Its matching antigen is unknown. At one end, the junction sequence differs from germline, possibly due to a read error.

The TCR comes from a donor aged 40 or over with multiple myeloma. The chain recombines TRBV7-3 with TRBJ2-2, with D hard to call. The sequenced material came from a population of CD138-negative cells sorted from bone marrow. Here the CDR3 DNA reads TGTGCCTGCAGTTCCGGGCTAGACACCGGGGAGCTGTTTTTT. Translated: CACSSGLDTGELFF.